The 24 T cell receptor beta chains below come from one sample, sequenced in a study of monozygotic twins with inflammatory bowel disease. TCRdb reanalyzed the 5' RACE reads and collapses them to one entry per CDR3 protein, without DNA. The sample has around 450,000 distinct CDR3 sequences; the top ten hold 2% to 3%. Sequenced sample: blood. The origin of the receptors is a human donor with ulcerative colitis or Crohn's disease, or a healthy co-twin of an affected twin (not recorded which).

This rearrangement joins TRBV3-1 to TRBJ2-1. The CDR3 is made up of 14 amino acids. Looked up from germline, CDR1 is LGHDT and CDR2 is YNNKEL (reference sequence). CDR3 region: CASSQGQGWVEQFF.

The rearrangement joins TRBV3-1 to TRBJ2-7; checking the TCRdb D call of TRBD1 is not possible without DNA. The CDR3 runs 15 residues. Germline loops: CDR1 LGHDT, CDR2 YNNKEL (reference sequence). The CDR3 protein is CASSIYTRRRNEQYF.

The rearrangement links TRBV3-1 to TRBJ2-7; no DNA is available, so the TRBD1 call from TCRdb remains unchecked. Germline V lookup: CDR1 LGHDT, CDR2 YNNKEL (reference sequence). CDR3 length: 14 amino acids. The CDR3 protein is CASSPPRGDYEQYF.

This chain joins TRBV20-1 and TRBJ2-5; TCRdb reports TRBD1, a call that lacks DNA to check it against. The CDR3 has 12 residues. Germline CDR1 is DFQATT and CDR2 is SNEGSKA (reference sequence). CDR3 in amino acids: CSAPGTPETQYF.

The chain recombines TRBV9 with TRBJ1-1. The CDR3 has 15 residues. The germline gives CDR1 SGDLS, CDR2 YYNGEE. The CDR3 loop reads CASSVGFGGHTEAFF.

The chain joins TRBV5-1 to TRBJ2-6. Germline CDR1 SGHRS, CDR2 YFSETQ. This CDR3 comprises 16 residues. Here the CDR3 reads CASSLSGSSGANVLTF.

V gene TRBV20-1 combines with J gene TRBJ2-1; TCRdb's D call of TRBD1 is untestable without DNA. The germline V gene encodes CDR1 DFQATT and CDR2 SNEGSKA (reference sequence). This CDR3 is built from 16 residues. The CDR3 reads CSARDPGGSSYNEQFF.

The genes are TRBV24-1 and TRBJ2-7. This CDR3 is 12 amino acids long. Germline V gene data show CDR1 as KGHDR and CDR2 as SFDVKD. CDR3 residues: CATSDSGREQYF.

The chain carries TRBV5-6 and TRBJ2-4; the TRBD1 assignment by TCRdb is unverifiable without DNA. Germline V gene sequence: CDR1 SGHDT, CDR2 YYEEEE. This CDR3 is built from 15 residues. CDR3: CASSSTGTELNIQYF. The full variable domain, rest sourced from reference TRBV5-6 and TRBJ2-4, is DAGVTQSPTHLIKTRGQQVTLRCSPKSGHDTVSWYQQALGQGPQFIFQYYEEEERQRGNFPDRFSGHQFPNYSSELNVNALLLGDSALYLCASSSTGTELNIQYFGAGTRLSVL.

The chain couples TRBV12-3 or TRBV12-4 to TRBJ1-2; with no DNA, the TCRdb D assignment of TRBD1 cannot be verified. The CDR3 length is 15 residues. This CDR3 reads CASRSQGDPNYGYTF.

The chain is built from TRBV19 and TRBJ1-2; TCRdb picks TRBD1, but there is no DNA to check that call. The CDR3 totals 14 residues. Germline-derived CDR1 and CDR2 are LNHDA and SQIVND (reference sequence). The CDR3 loop reads CASNPDRPNYGYTF.

The rearrangement uses TRBV29-1 and TRBJ1-4. The CDR3 is 12 residues long. Germline V gives CDR1 SQVTM, CDR2 ANQGSEA. Here the CDR3 reads CSVEATNEKLFF.

This chain uses TRBV7-6 with TRBJ1-1. This CDR3 has 17 amino acids. The germline V gene has CDR1 SGHVS and CDR2 FNYEAQ. This chain's CDR3 is CASSLLYSGRVDTEAFF.

The chain combines TRBV4-3 with TRBJ1-1; TCRdb returns TRBD1, unconfirmable since there is no DNA. Germline CDR1 is LGHNA and CDR2 is YSLEER. The length of the CDR3 is 15 residues. The CDR3 loop is CASSHDVQGRTEAFF.

The rearrangement links TRBV19 to TRBJ2-7. There are 14 residues in the CDR3. CDR1 LNHDA and CDR2 SQIVND come from the germline V gene (reference sequence). The CDR3 sequence: CASSSSYGVDEQYF.

CDR3 in amino acids: CASSPGLAGGGYQETQYF. This chain connects TRBV7-3 to TRBJ2-5; TCRdb returns TRBD2, unconfirmable since there is no DNA. This CDR3 contains 18 residues. Germline CDR1 is SGHTA and CDR2 is FQGTGA. Full variable domain (rest looked up from reference TRBV7-3 and TRBJ2-5): GAGVSQTPSNKVTEKGKYVELRCDPISGHTALYWYRQSLGQGPEFLIYFQGTGAADDSGLPNDRFFAVRPEGSVSTLKIQRTERGDSAVYLCASSPGLAGGGYQETQYFGPGTRLLVL.

V and J are TRBV13 and TRBJ2-5; TCRdb picks TRBD1, but there is no DNA to check that call. Germline V CDR1 and CDR2: PRHDT, FYEKMQ (reference sequence). The CDR3 runs 16 residues. CDR3 loop: CASSLKGTRPQETQYF. Using reference TRBV13 and TRBJ2-5 for the parts outside the CDR3, the full variable domain is AAGVIQSPRHLIKEKRETATLKCYPIPRHDTVYWYQQGPGQDPQFLISFYEKMQSDKGSIPDRFSAQQFSDYHSELNMSSLELGDSALYFCASSLKGTRPQETQYFGPGTRLLVL.

V is TRBV10-3 and J is TRBJ2-3. The CDR3 is 12 residues long. Looked up from germline, CDR1 is ENHRY and CDR2 is SYGVKD. Here the CDR3 reads CAISWDTDTQYF.

The chain uses TRBV7-8 and TRBJ2-1; TCRdb's D call of TRBD2 is untestable without DNA. This CDR3 is built from 14 residues. The germline V gene has CDR1 SGHVS and CDR2 FQNEAQ. CDR3 sequence: CASSLAGGLDEQFF.

V and J are TRBV14 and TRBJ2-3. The CDR3 totals 13 residues. Germline assignment: CDR1 SGHDN and CDR2 FVKESK. This chain's CDR3 is CASSQDLTDTQYF.

The chain recombines TRBV20-1 with TRBJ2-7; TCRdb indicates TRBD1, and absent DNA this call remains unverified. Germline CDR1 and CDR2: DFQATT and SNEGSKA (reference sequence). This CDR3 has 15 amino acids. The CDR3 region is CSAHPPGQGTYEQYF.

The V and J genes are TRBV7-9 and TRBJ2-4; TCRdb's D call of TRBD2 is untestable without DNA. The CDR3 has 15 residues. Germline V gene sequence: CDR1 SEHNR, CDR2 FQNEAQ (reference sequence). The CDR3 sequence: CASNSRSQREDIQYF. Full variable domain (missing parts from reference TRBV7-9 and TRBJ2-4): DTGVSQNPRHKITKRGQNVTFRCDPISEHNRLYWYRQTLGQGPEFLTYFQNEAQLEKSRLLSDRFSAERPKGSFSTLEIQRTEQGDSAMYLCASNSRSQREDIQYFGAGTRLSVL.

The chain links TRBV18 to TRBJ2-5; the TCRdb D gene call, TRBD1, has no DNA to confirm it. The CDR3 has 13 amino acids. Germline V CDR1 and CDR2: KGHSH, LQKENI. This CDR3 reads CASSPPGGQTQYF.

The chain links TRBV12-3 or TRBV12-4 to TRBJ1-1. The CDR3 runs to 13 residues. CDR3 region: CASKINMNTEAFF.